Below are 5 T cell receptor beta chains sequenced from a single sample in a study of cytotoxic CD8 clonotypes in ibrutinib-treated CLL. Only in-frame clones appear in the TCRdb table, and some are missing; sequencing was by immunoSEQ multiplex PCR. The table shows under 150,000 clones, with roughly 80% occurring only once. Sequenced here: PBMCs, sampled after 24 months of ibrutinib treatment. These receptors all come from a human donor with chronic lymphocytic leukemia.

The genes are TRBV19 and TRBJ2-1, with D possibly matching TRBD1 (5 bases). The ends were cut back, 2 bases at V and 9 bases at J, with 8 bases in the middle. This CDR3 has 12 amino acids. Germline-derived CDR1 and CDR2 are LNHDA and SQIVND (reference sequence). DNA for the CDR3: TGTGCCAGTAGTATACAGGGTTCTGAGCAGTTCTTC. It encodes CASSIQGSEQFF.

The rearrangement joins TRBV27 to TRBJ2-7, with 10 positions matching TRBD2. From germline, CDR1 is MNHEY and CDR2 SMNVEV (reference sequence). The CDR3 covers 18 residues. The V and J ends lost 6 bases and 7 bases, in that order; junction bases with no gene match: 21. CDR3 sequence: CASSHRGHRAGGLGEQYF. DNA for the CDR3: TGTGCCAGCAGCCATAGAGGCCACCGAGCGGGGGGGCTAGGGGAGCAGTACTTC.

This chain uses TRBV27 with TRBJ1-3; D is ambiguous. The germline V and J ends were trimmed by 0 bases and 0 bases, with 6 bases remaining between them. Germline CDR1 MNHEY, CDR2 SMNVEV (reference sequence). The CDR3 covers 15 residues. CDR3 sequence: CASSLSRSSGNTIYF. The CDR3 nucleotides are TGTGCCAGCAGTTTATCGCGGAGCTCTGGAAACACCATATATTTT.

V is TRBV9 and J is TRBJ1-5, with a possible D match to TRBD1 (6 bases). Germline lookup yields CDR1 SGDLS and CDR2 YYNGEE. Trimming took off 0 bases at V and 7 bases at J, with 11 bases between the two ends. CDR3 length: 14 amino acids. As DNA, the CDR3 is TGTGCCAGCAGCGTAGGGGACATCCCCCAGCCCCAGCATTTT. This codes for CASSVGDIPQPQHF.

The chain links TRBV5-4 to TRBJ1-4, with 7 positions matching TRBD1. With V trimmed by 4 bases and J by 7 bases, 4 bases remained unmatched. The CDR3 length is 13 residues. Germline CDR1 reads SGHNT; CDR2 reads YYREEE (reference sequence). Written as DNA, the CDR3 is TGTGCCAGCAGCCAGACAGGGAGTGAAAAACTGTTTTTT. It yields the protein CASSQTGSEKLFF. Full variable domain (remainder filled in from reference TRBV5-4 and TRBJ1-4): ETGVTQSPTHLIKTRGQQVTLRCSSQSGHNTVSWYQQALGQGPQFIFQYYREEENGRGNFPPRFSGLQFPNYSSELNVNALELDDSALYLCASSQTGSEKLFFGSGTQLSVL.